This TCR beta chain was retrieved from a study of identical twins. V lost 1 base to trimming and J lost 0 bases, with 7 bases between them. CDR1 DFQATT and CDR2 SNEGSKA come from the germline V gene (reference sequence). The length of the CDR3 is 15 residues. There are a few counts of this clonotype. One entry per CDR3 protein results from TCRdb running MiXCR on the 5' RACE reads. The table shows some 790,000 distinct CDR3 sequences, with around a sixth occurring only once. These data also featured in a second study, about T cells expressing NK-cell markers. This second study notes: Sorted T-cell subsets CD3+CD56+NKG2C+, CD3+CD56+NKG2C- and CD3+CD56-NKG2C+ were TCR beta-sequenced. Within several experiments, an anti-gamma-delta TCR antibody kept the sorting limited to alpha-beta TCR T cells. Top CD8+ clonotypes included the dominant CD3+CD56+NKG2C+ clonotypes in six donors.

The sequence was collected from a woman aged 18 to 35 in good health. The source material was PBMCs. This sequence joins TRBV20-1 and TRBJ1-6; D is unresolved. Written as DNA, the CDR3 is TGCAGTGCTAGAGTTGGAGGCTCCTATAATTCACCCCTCCACTTT. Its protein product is CSARVGGSYNSPLHF.